This T cell receptor beta chain was captured in a study of cytomegalovirus exposure and HLA in healthy donors. Study conclusions and caveats: Later genetic work tied a missense DCLRE1C variant to beta-chain V and J trimming. The investigators catalogued 150 to 200 TCR beta chains as cytomegalovirus-associated.

About this clone: Its antigen is currently unknown.

The CDR3 consists of 11 residues. Per the germline V gene, CDR1 is LNHDA and CDR2 is SQIVND (reference sequence). The V gene lost 6 bases and the J gene lost 7 bases, with 6 bases spanning the gap. This PCR relied on a set of 60 Vbeta primers and 13 Jbeta primers. Sequencing used immunoSEQ multiplex PCR; TCRdb keeps in-frame clones, though not all of them. The data contain about 140,000 clones, approximately 83% of them seen just once; the ten biggest clones take up around 3.1%. The sample was PBMCs. V usage is TRBV19 and J usage is TRBJ2-2; D gene unclear. The TCR comes from a man in his forties in good health and CMV-seronegative. The CDR3 loop is CASSGYGELFF. For the CDR3, the DNA is TGTGCCAGTAGCGGTTACGGGGAGCTGTTTTTT.